This TCR beta chain was sequenced during a study of T-cell memory formation after mild COVID-19. TCRalpha and TCRbeta libraries used 5'RACE with constant-segment primers and UMIs. TCRdb recomputed calls from the 5' RACE reads with MiXCR, one row per CDR3 protein. Among 260,000 or so distinct CDR3 sequences listed, approximately 15% were seen once. The CDR3 is 11 residues long. The V end was cut by 4 bases, the J end by 9 bases, with 6 bases between. The source of this sequence is a man aged 18-30 years who had mild COVID-19 (a few samples of this study predate the infection). Cell type and time point are not known. The V and J genes are TRBV12-3 or TRBV12-4 and TRBJ2-2; D is undetermined. Sequences were obtained from PBMCs or a T cell subset sorted from them (not recorded which). CDR3 sequence (DNA): TGTGCCAGCAGTTCCTCTTGGGAGCTGTTTTTT. Amino acids: CASSSSWELFF.